These T cell receptor beta chains were read from a single sample in a study of shared clonotypes between healthy human individuals. Repertoires were generated with immunoSEQ multiplex PCR, while TCRdb's copy carries only in-frame clones and drops some. The sample has fewer than 1 million clones, approximately 96% seen once; the top ten hold under 0.3%. Sequencing input: naive CD8+ T cells sorted from blood. Receptor source: a man aged 25 to 45 in good health. Both conserved end residues are part of each CDR3. D genes are given only for firm matches. Clone size appears in some rows only: once, few, many, or a class for an expanded clone.

v_gene	j_gene	abundance	d_gene	CDR3nt	CDR3aa
TRBV9	TRBJ1-3	NA	NA	TGTGCCAGCAGCCCTGGCGGGTTATCTGGAAACACCATATATTTT	CASSPGGLSGNTIYF
TRBV2	TRBJ2-3	NA	TRBD2	TGTGCCAGCAGTGAAGTTTTCACTAGCGGGCCCACAGATACGCAGTATTTT	CASSEVFTSGPTDTQYF
TRBV7-8	TRBJ2-7	NA	NA	TGTGCCAGCAGCTTAGAGGGGTTTTCGGGGAACGAGCAGTACTTC	CASSLEGFSGNEQYF
TRBV10-1	TRBJ2-1	NA	NA	NA	CASSDFRGEQFF
TRBV5-4	TRBJ2-2	NA	NA	TGTGCCAGCAGCTTGGCCCGGACAGAGACCGGGGAGCTGTTTTTT	CASSLARTETGELFF
TRBV29-1	TRBJ1-1	NA	NA	TGCAGCGTTGAAGATCTTACAGCCCTTGAAGCTTTCTTT	CSVEDLTALEAFF
TRBV11-3	TRBJ2-5	NA	NA	TGTGCCAGCAGTCAGTCGTGGGGAGAGACCCAGTACTTC	CASSQSWGETQYF
TRBV7-9	TRBJ2-1	NA	NA	TGTGCCAGCAGCTCCTATAACAATGAGCAGTTCTTC	CASSSYNNEQFF
TRBV18	TRBJ2-7	NA	NA	TGTGCCAGCTCACCATCGGGGCAGGGGATCAACGAGCAGTACTTC	CASSPSGQGINEQYF
TRBV7-9	TRBJ2-3	NA	TRBD2	TGTGCCAGCAGCTTATGGAGGGGAGGGCTCACAGATACGCAGTATTTT	CASSLWRGGLTDTQYF
TRBV27	TRBJ1-5	NA	NA	TGTGCCAGCAGTCCCACGAATCAGCCCCAGCATTTT	CASSPTNQPQHF
TRBV7-9	TRBJ2-7	NA	TRBD2	TGTGCCAGCAGCCTATCGGGGGGAATCTCCTACGAGCAGTACTTC	CASSLSGGISYEQYF
TRBV27	TRBJ2-1	NA	TRBD2	TGTGCCAGCAGTTCTAGGACTAGCGGGAGAGGGAATGAGCAGTTCTTC	CASSSRTSGRGNEQFF
TRBV7-3	TRBJ2-7	NA	NA	TGTGCCAGCAGCCTAGGGCCCGGGAACTTCATGAACGAGCAGTACTTC	CASSLGPGNFMNEQYF
TRBV7-9	TRBJ2-2	NA	NA	TGTGCCAGCAGCTTATTTGCGGAACCGAACACCGGGGAGCTGTTTTTT	CASSLFAEPNTGELFF
TRBV2	TRBJ1-5	NA	TRBD1	TGTGCCAGCAGCGGTTGGGGACAGGGCCTATTGGGCAATCAGCCCCAGCATTTT	CASSGWGQGLLGNQPQHF
TRBV6-1	TRBJ2-7	NA	NA	TGTGCCAGCAGTGAGCTCGACTCGATTTACGAGCAGTACTTC	CASSELDSIYEQYF
TRBV4-2	TRBJ2-7	NA	TRBD2	TGTGCCAGCAGCCAAGAACCTTTGCTAGCGGGAGCCTACGAGCAGTACTTC	CASSQEPLLAGAYEQYF
TRBV12-5	TRBJ2-3	NA	NA	TGTGCTAGCTACGAGGCTAGCACAGATACGCAGTATTTT	CASYEASTDTQYF
TRBV13	TRBJ2-3	once	TRBD2	TGTGCCAGCAGCCCGCGTCCCGGGGAGGGAGGGCGTTTCACAGATACGCAGTATTTT	CASSPRPGEGGRFTDTQYF
TRBV6-1	TRBJ1-1	NA	TRBD1	TGTGCCAGCAGTGCAGGGGGGACCACTGAAGCTTTCTTT	CASSAGGTTEAFF
TRBV6-1	TRBJ1-2	NA	NA	TGTGCCAGCAGTGATACAACCGGCACTGGCCTTAACTATGGCTACACCTTC	CASSDTTGTGLNYGYTF
TRBV10-3	TRBJ2-3	NA	TRBD2	TGTGCCATCAGTGAGGGTGCGGGAGGGCCGGGGGATACGCAGTATTTT	CAISEGAGGPGDTQYF
TRBV30	TRBJ1-3	NA	NA	TGTGCCTGGAGTGTAGCGGGGATAGAGGGAAACACCATATATTTT	CAWSVAGIEGNTIYF
TRBV15	TRBJ2-7	NA	TRBD2	TGTGCCACCAGCAACCTACTAGCGGGCGAGCAGTACTTC	CATSNLLAGEQYF
TRBV25-1	TRBJ2-5	NA	NA	TGTGCCAGCAGTGAAACAGATAAAGAGACCCAGTACTTC	CASSETDKETQYF
TRBV27	TRBJ2-7	NA	NA	TGTGCCAGCAGGGGACCTTCCTACGAGCAGTACTTC	CASRGPSYEQYF
TRBV29-1	TRBJ2-5	NA	NA	TGCAGCGTTGAAGTTAATGGGGGAGGAGTAGAGACCCAGTACTTC	CSVEVNGGGVETQYF
TRBV5-6	TRBJ1-1	NA	NA	TGTGCCAGCAGCTTGATTGGGAAACCTGAAGCTTTCTTT	CASSLIGKPEAFF
TRBV9	TRBJ2-1	NA	NA	TGTGCCAGCAGCGTAAAGCTCGACAATGAGCAGTTCTTC	CASSVKLDNEQFF
TRBV27	TRBJ1-2	NA	TRBD1	TGTGCCAGCAAAGACGGGACAGGGGGAGGTGGCTACACCTTC	CASKDGTGGGGYTF
TRBV11-2	TRBJ2-5	NA	NA	TGTGCCAGCAGACCCGAGGCGGGATCGCTAGAGACCCAGTACTTC	CASRPEAGSLETQYF
TRBV7-9	TRBJ2-3	NA	NA	TGTGCCAGCAGCTTAAAGGGGGGAACAAGCACAGATACGCAGTATTTT	CASSLKGGTSTDTQYF
TRBV9	TRBJ2-1	NA	NA	TGTGCCAGCAGCGTAGCTACAAGCATTAGCCGGGAGCAGTTCTTC	CASSVATSISREQFF
TRBV6-5	TRBJ2-1	NA	NA	TGTGCCAGCAGCCCCGGGACGACGCTATACAATGAGCAGTTCTTC	CASSPGTTLYNEQFF
TRBV9	TRBJ2-2	NA	NA	TGTGCCAGCAGCCCCAACGCCGGGGAGCTGTTTTTT	CASSPNAGELFF
TRBV28	TRBJ2-1	NA	TRBD2	TGTGCCAGCAGTTTACGCGGACTAGCGGACTCCTACAATGAGCAGTTCTTC	CASSLRGLADSYNEQFF
TRBV5-1	TRBJ1-2	NA	TRBD1	TGCGCCAGCAGCTTGCCGCCCGACAGGGGATTGAGTGGCTACACCTTC	CASSLPPDRGLSGYTF
TRBV5-1	TRBJ2-3	once	NA	TGCGCCAGCAGAATCACAGATACGCAGTATTTT	CASRITDTQYF
TRBV7-6	TRBJ2-7	NA	NA	TGTGCCAGCAGCTACGCAGGAACCTACGAGCAGTACTTC	CASSYAGTYEQYF
TRBV11-2	TRBJ2-7	once	NA	TGTGCCAGCAGCTTCGGACTCCACTACGAGCAGTACTTC	CASSFGLHYEQYF
TRBV29-1	TRBJ1-1	NA	NA	TGCAGCGGTCGGAACACTGAAGCTTTCTTT	CSGRNTEAFF
TRBV5-1	TRBJ2-1	NA	NA	TGCGCCAGCAGCTTGGTTATTGGGGGGCTAGTTGACAATGAGCAGTTCTTC	CASSLVIGGLVDNEQFF
TRBV9	TRBJ2-7	once	NA	TGTGCCAGCAGCGATCGGCCCATCTCCTACGAGCAGTACTTC	CASSDRPISYEQYF
TRBV5-4	TRBJ2-3	NA	NA	TGTGCCAGCAGCTTGGTTGTGGGCAACACAGATACGCAGTATTTT	CASSLVVGNTDTQYF
TRBV19	TRBJ2-7	once	TRBD2	TGTGCCAGTAGTGCCATATGGACTAGCGGGAGCAACCGTTACGAGCAGTACTTC	CASSAIWTSGSNRYEQYF